This T cell receptor (beta chain) was sequenced during a study of blood T cell repertoires in COVID-19. Repertoires were generated with immunoSEQ multiplex PCR, while TCRdb's copy carries only in-frame clones and drops some. The sample contains 200,000 to 250,000 clones, nearly 90% of which appear only once. There are 18 residues in the CDR3. From germline, CDR1 is MGHRA and CDR2 YSYEKL. Between the trimmed V and J ends, which lost 0 bases and 5 bases, there was a span of 22 bases. The genes are TRBV4-1 and TRBJ1-2; D gene unclear. This sequence originates from a woman aged 18-29 years who had recovered from COVID-19. The sequenced material came from peripheral blood. CDR3 sequence reads: CASSQEEGGLVGSYGYTF. The CDR3 nucleotides are TGCGCCAGCAGCCAAGAAGAAGGAGGACTGGTGGGATCTTATGGCTACACCTTC.